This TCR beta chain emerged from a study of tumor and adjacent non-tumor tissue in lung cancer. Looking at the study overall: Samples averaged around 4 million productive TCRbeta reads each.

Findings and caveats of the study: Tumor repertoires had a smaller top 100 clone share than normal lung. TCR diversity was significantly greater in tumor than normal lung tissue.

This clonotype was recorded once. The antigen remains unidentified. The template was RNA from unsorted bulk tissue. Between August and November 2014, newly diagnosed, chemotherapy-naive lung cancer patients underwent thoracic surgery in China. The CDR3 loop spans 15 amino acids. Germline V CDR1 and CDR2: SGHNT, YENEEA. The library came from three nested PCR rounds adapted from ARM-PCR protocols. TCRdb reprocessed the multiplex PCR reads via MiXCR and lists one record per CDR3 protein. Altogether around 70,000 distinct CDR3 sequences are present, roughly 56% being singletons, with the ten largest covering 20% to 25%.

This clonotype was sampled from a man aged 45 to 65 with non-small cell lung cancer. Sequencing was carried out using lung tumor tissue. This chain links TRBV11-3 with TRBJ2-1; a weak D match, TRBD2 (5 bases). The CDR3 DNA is TGTGCAAGCGGCCTCGATGGGCGGTCCCGCGATGAGCAGTTCTTC. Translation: CASGLDGRSRDEQFF.